Shown below are 21 T cell receptor beta chains from a single sample sequenced in a study of T cell changes during pregnancy in multiple sclerosis (dated by TCRdb to between 2018 and 2021). Library generation was performed with the immunoSEQ multiplex PCR assay. The clones in this table, taken by TCRdb from immuneACCESS, are in-frame only. Not every clone is retained; where verified, under half of the shortfall comes from an unresolved V gene, and the cause of the rest is unknown. This sample has roughly 63,000 clones in its table, and 93% of those were observed once. More than 3% of the sample is taken by the ten largest. The sequencing here drew on CD8+ T cells from peripheral blood mononuclear cells, taken in the second trimester of pregnancy. Receptors originate from a female donor with multiple sclerosis, enrolled in a pregnancy study.

The rearrangement joins TRBV7-2 to TRBJ2-5, with D possibly TRBD2 on 5 matching bases. V shed 5 bases and J shed 2 bases, with 15 bases lying between them. Germline CDR1 and CDR2: SGHTA and FQGNSA. This CDR3 contains 15 residues. CDR3 sequence (DNA): TGTGCCAGCAGCACGCCCCAAGAGGGTCAAGAGACCCAGTACTTC. Its protein is CASSTPQEGQETQYF. The full variable domain, completed using reference TRBV7-2 and TRBJ2-5, is GAGVSQSPSNKVTEKGKDVELRCDPISGHTALYWYRQSLGQGLEFLIYFQGNSAPDKSGLPSDRFSAERTGGSVSTLTIQRTQQEDSAVYLCASSTPQEGQETQYFGPGTRLLVL.

The chain is built from TRBV2 and TRBJ2-5; D unresolved. The germline V gene has CDR1 SNHLY and CDR2 FYNNEI. Trimming pared 3 bases from V and 0 bases from J, leaving 5 bases between. The CDR3 runs 13 residues. The CDR3 coding sequence is TGTGCCAGCAGTGATCTATACCAAGAGACCCAGTACTTC. Translating gives CASSDLYQETQYF.

The chain couples TRBV5-4 to TRBJ1-2, with D possibly matching TRBD1 (6 bases). Trimming took 1 base from V and 1 from J, leaving 14 bases between them. CDR3 length equals 16 residues. Germline values: CDR1 SGHNT, CDR2 YYREEE (reference sequence). The chain's CDR3 is CASSLSGQISNYGYTF. Here the CDR3 DNA reads TGTGCCAGCAGCTTGTCCGGACAGATCAGTAACTATGGCTACACCTTC.

The J gene is TRBJ2-4, the V gene TRBV2; D possibly corresponds to TRBD2 (6 bases). Trimming took 3 bases from V and 2 from J, leaving 20 bases between them. Germline values: CDR1 SNHLY, CDR2 FYNNEI. The CDR3 sequence is 18 residues long. CDR3 DNA: TGTGCCAGCAGTGAGAGCAGGGAGGCAGGGCCTACCAAAAACATTCAGTACTTC. It is translated as CASSESREAGPTKNIQYF.

The chain couples TRBV7-9 to TRBJ2-3, with TRBD2 matching over 9 bases. The CDR3 runs to 19 residues. J was trimmed by 1 base and V by 0 bases; bases with no gene match: 11. Germline lookup yields CDR1 SEHNR and CDR2 FQNEAQ (reference sequence). The CDR3 DNA reads TGTGCCAGCAGCTTAGCGGGCATCTGGATAGCGGGGGGCACAGATACGCAGTATTTT. Translated: CASSLAGIWIAGGTDTQYF.

The chain has TRBV11-2 and TRBJ1-1; 8 nucleotides match TRBD1. CDR3 length equals 17 residues. V lost 3 bases to trimming and J lost 0 bases; unmatched junction nucleotides: 9. In germline, CDR1 is SGHAT, CDR2 FQNNGV. CDR3 sequence (DNA): TGTGCCAGCAGCTTTGAGGACAGGGACCAATTGAACACTGAAGCTTTCTTT. As protein: CASSFEDRDQLNTEAFF. Full variable domain (remainder filled in from reference TRBV11-2 and TRBJ1-1): EAGVAQSPRYKIIEKRQSVAFWCNPISGHATLYWYQQILGQGPKLLIQFQNNGVVDDSQLPKDRFSAERLKGVDSTLKIQPAKLEDSAVYLCASSFEDRDQLNTEAFFGQGTRLTVV.

The V gene is TRBV7-9, the J gene TRBJ1-4, with D hard to call. V was shortened by 5 bases and J by 0 bases, with 10 bases between the two germline ends. The CDR3 covers 15 residues. In germline, CDR1 is SEHNR, CDR2 FQNEAQ (reference sequence). The CDR3: CASSRPEATNEKLFF. The DNA of the CDR3 is TGTGCCAGCAGCCGACCGGAGGCAACTAATGAAAAACTGTTTTTT.

The chain employs TRBV19 and TRBJ1-3; D uncertain. The CDR3 extends over 16 amino acids. The V end lost 3 bases, the J end lost 2 bases, and 14 bases lay between the germline ends. Germline CDR1 is LNHDA and CDR2 is SQIVND (reference sequence). CDR3 region: CASSINPRSPGNTIYF. CDR3 nucleotides: TGTGCCAGTAGTATTAACCCCCGGTCACCTGGAAACACCATATATTTT.

This clone was counted once. V is TRBV28 and J is TRBJ2-1; 8 bases are shared with TRBD2. This CDR3 has 14 residues. The germline gives CDR1 MDHEN, CDR2 SYDVKM. V shed 2 bases, J shed 9 bases, and the junction held 6 bases outside the gene matches. In DNA, the CDR3 is TGTGCCAGCAGTTTAGCGGGAGGAACGAGTGAGCAGTTCTTC. Translating it yields CASSLAGGTSEQFF. The full variable domain, its missing parts supplied by reference TRBV28 and TRBJ2-1, is DVKVTQSSRYLVKRTGEKVFLECVQDMDHENMFWYRQDPGLGLRLIYFSYDVKMKEKGDIPEGYSVSREKKERFSLILESASTNQTSMYLCASSLAGGTSEQFFGPGTRLTVL.

The J gene is TRBJ1-1, the V gene TRBV2, with TRBD1 matching over 11 bases. This CDR3 has 16 amino acids. CDR1 and CDR2 (germline): SNHLY, FYNNEI. Trimming removed 10 bases from V and 5 bases from J; junction bases left unmatched: 15. The CDR3 here is CATLSLLGQGDTEAFF. CDR3 bases: TGTGCCACCTTATCCTTGTTGGGACAGGGGGATACTGAAGCTTTCTTT.

The rearrangement joins TRBV7-6 to TRBJ1-3, with no clear D. The CDR3 sequence is 17 residues long. V was shortened by 1 base and J by 0 bases, with 13 bases between the two germline ends. Per germline, CDR1 SGHVS and CDR2 FNYEAQ. CDR3 sequence: CASSLGRERPSGNTIYF. The CDR3 nucleotides read TGTGCCAGCAGCTTAGGCCGAGAGCGGCCCTCTGGAAACACCATATATTTT. The whole variable domain, filled in from reference TRBV7-6 and TRBJ1-3, reads GAGVSQSPRYKVTKRGQDVALRCDPISGHVSLYWYRQALGQGPEFLTYFNYEAQQDKSGLPNDRFSAERPEGSISTLTIQRTEQRDSAMYRCASSLGRERPSGNTIYFGEGSWLTVV.

The chain uses TRBV27 and TRBJ2-1; 7 bases are shared with TRBD1. V was pared by 3 bases and J by 10 bases, with 12 bases of the junction left unmatched. Germline lookup yields CDR1 MNHEY and CDR2 SMNVEV (reference sequence). The CDR3 length is 15 residues. The chain's CDR3 is CASSFQLQGWEEQFF. Here the CDR3 DNA reads TGTGCCAGCAGTTTCCAGTTACAGGGGTGGGAAGAGCAGTTCTTC.

This clone was detected a few times. V usage is TRBV29-1 and J usage is TRBJ1-1; 7 nucleotides match TRBD1. The CDR3 spans 14 residues. The V and J ends lost 3 bases and 1 base, in that order; junction bases with no gene match: 5. Germline assignment: CDR1 SQVTM and CDR2 ANQGSEA. CDR3 loop: CSVDTGDENTEAFF. CDR3 nucleotide sequence: TGCAGCGTTGATACAGGGGACGAGAACACTGAAGCTTTCTTT.

The CDR3 DNA reads TGTGCCAGCAGCTTAGCGAACAGGGGGTTAAGCTCCTACGAGCAGTACTTC. As protein: CASSLANRGLSSYEQYF. V is TRBV7-8 and J is TRBJ2-7, with 8 bases lining up with TRBD1. Germline V gene lookup returns CDR1 SGHVS and CDR2 FQNEAQ. Trimming removed 0 bases from V and 0 bases from J; junction bases left unmatched: 7. CDR3 length equals 17 residues.

The V call is TRBV5-4, the J call TRBJ1-6; 9 bases are shared with TRBD1. The CDR3 has 14 residues. The V and J ends lost 3 bases and 7 bases, in that order; junction bases with no gene match: 2. Germline V lookup: CDR1 SGHNT, CDR2 YYREEE (reference sequence). This chain's CDR3 is CASSSGTGNSPLHF. CDR3 DNA: TGTGCCAGCAGCTCAGGGACAGGGAATTCACCCCTCCACTTT.

This chain connects TRBV4-1 to TRBJ2-3; 7 bases agree with TRBD1. V shed 1 base, J shed 4 bases, and the junction held 2 bases outside the gene matches. CDR3 size: 14 residues. Germline V CDR1 and CDR2: MGHRA, YSYEKL. CDR3 residues: CASSQATGADTQYF. The CDR3 nucleotides are TGCGCCAGCAGCCAAGCCACAGGGGCAGATACGCAGTATTTT.

This rearrangement joins TRBV9 to TRBJ2-5; 8 nucleotides match TRBD1. This CDR3 has 15 residues. V lost 4 bases to trimming and J lost 5 bases; unmatched junction nucleotides: 10. Per the germline V gene, CDR1 is SGDLS and CDR2 is YYNGEE. The CDR3 DNA reads TGTGCCAGCAGCATGCTACAGGGGGAACGGGAGACCCAGTACTTC. Protein sequence: CASSMLQGERETQYF.

The chain is built from TRBV7-9 and TRBJ1-1, with 8 bases lining up with TRBD1. After removal of 3 bases from V and 5 bases from J, the junction contained 8 bases not matched to a gene. This CDR3 is built from 15 residues. The V gene's germline CDR1 is SEHNR and CDR2 FQNEAQ (reference sequence). The CDR3 sequence: CASSFPGTGQTEAFF. In nucleotides, the CDR3 is TGTGCCAGCAGCTTCCCCGGGACAGGTCAGACTGAAGCTTTCTTT.

J is TRBJ1-1 and V is TRBV5-1; D is uncertain. The CDR3 length is 14 residues. The V end was cut by 0 bases, the J end by 0 bases, with 6 bases between. Germline V gives CDR1 SGHRS, CDR2 YFSETQ. CDR3 coding DNA: TGCGCCAGCAGCTTGGTGGACTTGAACACTGAAGCTTTCTTT. Translating gives CASSLVDLNTEAFF.

This chain links TRBV5-1 with TRBJ2-2, with TRBD1 matching 8 bases. CDR3 size: 18 residues. Germline loops: CDR1 SGHRS, CDR2 YFSETQ. With 1 base clipped from V and 5 bases from J, the junction kept 13 bases outside the gene matches. CDR3: CASSLKGRGPEKTGELFF. For the CDR3, the DNA is TGCGCCAGCAGCTTGAAGGGCAGGGGGCCAGAGAAAACCGGGGAGCTGTTTTTT.

This chain joins TRBV7-3 and TRBJ1-1; D is ambiguous. The germline gives CDR1 SGHTA, CDR2 FQGTGA. Trimming took 0 bases from V and 5 from J, leaving 13 bases between them. The length of the CDR3 is 15 residues. The CDR3 spells CASSLTGSPGTEAFF. In DNA, the CDR3 is TGTGCCAGCAGCTTAACTGGCAGCCCGGGGACTGAAGCTTTCTTT.